A single sample is the source of the 25 T cell receptor beta chains below, sequenced in a study of blood T cell repertoires in COVID-19. Profiled with immunoSEQ multiplex PCR; TCRdb holds only in-frame clones, not every one. The sample gives around 230,000 clones, approximately 84% of which show up once; approximately 15% is in the top ten. Specimen: PBMCs or T cells enriched from blood (not recorded which). These receptors were taken from a man aged 40-49 years who had recovered from COVID-19.

This clone was counted at least ten times. The chain is built from TRBV21-1 and TRBJ1-4; TRBD1 reflects the table's D call only, with no check against the DNA. TRBV21-1 is an annotated pseudogene. The CDR3 spans 13 residues. The CDR3 loop is CASSIQDRRKLFF. DNA for the CDR3: TGTGCCAGCAGCATCCAGGACAGGCGAAAACTGTTTTTT.

The rearrangement joins TRBV30 to TRBJ1-5, with TRBD1 matching 8 bases. The CDR3 has 15 amino acids. V trimming: 4 bases; J trimming: 2 bases; junction bases outside the gene matches: 7. Germline values: CDR1 GTSNPN, CDR2 SVGIG (reference sequence). CDR3 residues: CAWTPQTGGNQPQHF. The DNA of the CDR3 is TGTGCCTGGACCCCCCAGACAGGGGGCAATCAGCCCCAGCATTTT.

This clone was counted between two and nine times. The chain has TRBV29-1 and TRBJ1-5, with TRBD1 identical over 8 bases. CDR1 and CDR2 from the germline V gene are SQVTM and ANQGSEA. The CDR3 runs to 13 residues. V lost 5 bases to trimming and J lost 6 bases; unmatched junction nucleotides: 6. The CDR3 is CSVTTGGGQPQHF. DNA of the CDR3: TGCAGCGTTACTACAGGGGGGGGTCAGCCCCAGCATTTT.

Regarding this clone: Other nucleotide sequences in the sample specify the same CDR3. V and J are TRBV25-1 and TRBJ1-5; TRBD1 might be the D (6 bases). Deletions cut 4 bases from V and 2 bases from J, with 6 bases between. The CDR3 is made up of 13 amino acids. Germline V gene data show CDR1 as MGHDK and CDR2 as SYGVNS. The CDR3 here is CASSGQGNQPQHF. The CDR3 DNA reads TGTGCCAGCAGTGGACAGGGCAATCAGCCCCAGCATTTT.

The chain carries TRBV18 and TRBJ1-6; D remains ambiguous. Looked up from germline, CDR1 is KGHSH and CDR2 is LQKENI. The ends were cut back, 2 bases at V and 10 bases at J, with 12 bases in the middle. The CDR3 runs 14 residues. Here the CDR3 reads CASSPYRGSSPLHF. The CDR3 DNA reads TGTGCCAGCTCACCATATCGGGGTTCCTCACCCCTCCACTTT. Combining the CDR3 with reference TRBV18 and TRBJ1-6 gives the whole variable domain NAGVMQNPRHLVRRRGQEARLRCSPMKGHSHVYWYRQLPEEGLKFMVYLQKENIIDESGMPKERFSAEFPKEGPSILRIQQVVRGDSAAYFCASSPYRGSSPLHFGNGTRLTVT.

This clone was seen just once. The chain recombines TRBV7-2 with TRBJ1-1; D remains ambiguous. The length of the CDR3 is 14 residues. The ends were cut back, 3 bases at V and 4 bases at J, with 12 bases in the middle. The germline V gene encodes CDR1 SGHTA and CDR2 FQGNSA. The CDR3 nucleotides are TGTGCCAGCAGCTTTGACGGAGGGATCACTGAAGCTTTCTTT. Its translation is CASSFDGGITEAFF.

This clone was counted ten times or more. V and J are TRBV4-3 and TRBJ2-1; D call uncertain. The CDR3 consists of 16 residues. Trimming removed 3 bases from V and 2 bases from J, with 14 bases in between. CDR1 is LGHNA, CDR2 YSLEER, per germline. CDR3 coding DNA: TGCGCCAGCAGCCACGTGTACTCGAGCACCTACAATGAGCAGTTCTTC. Translating gives CASSHVYSSTYNEQFF.

The gene calls are TRBV16 and TRBJ1-1; tentatively, D is TRBD1 (5 bases). CDR3 length: 13 residues. V dropped 2 bases and J dropped 1 base, with 5 bases sitting between them. The V gene's germline CDR1 is KGHSY and CDR2 FQNENV. As DNA, the CDR3 is TGTGCCAGCAGCCAAGACAGGAACACTGAAGCTTTCTTT. Its translation is CASSQDRNTEAFF.

The chain links TRBV4-1 to TRBJ1-2; D might be TRBD1 (5 bases). Trimming took 0 bases from V and 2 from J, leaving 7 bases between them. The CDR3 sequence is 14 residues long. Germline V gene data show CDR1 as MGHRA and CDR2 as YSYEKL. The CDR3 reads CASSQDRGNYGYTF. The CDR3, as DNA: TGCGCCAGCAGCCAAGATCGGGGGAACTATGGCTACACCTTC.

V usage is TRBV29-1 and J usage is TRBJ2-5, with 7 bases matching TRBD2. From germline, CDR1 is SQVTM and CDR2 ANQGSEA. Trimming removed 6 bases from V and 0 bases from J; junction bases left unmatched: 7. The CDR3 runs to 14 residues. Here the CDR3 DNA reads TGCAGCGTCCGACTAGCAGCGGACCAAGAGACCCAGTACTTC. Residues: CSVRLAADQETQYF.

This clone was counted many times. J is TRBJ2-3 and V is TRBV9, with unresolved D. The CDR3 runs to 13 residues. CDR1 is SGDLS, CDR2 YYNGEE, per germline. Trimming stripped 3 bases from V and 9 bases from J, with 14 bases between. CDR3 protein: CASSASQGETQYF. CDR3 sequence (DNA): TGTGCCAGCAGCGCCAGTCAAGGAGAGACGCAGTATTTT. Supplemented by reference TRBV9 and TRBJ2-3, the full variable domain reads DSGVTQTPKHLITATGQRVTLRCSPRSGDLSVYWYQQSLDQGLQFLIQYYNGEERAKGNILERFSAQQFPDLHSELNLSSLELGDSALYFCASSASQGETQYFGPGTRLTVL.

This chain links TRBV7-2 with TRBJ2-5, with a possible D match to TRBD1 (6 bases). V shed 1 base and J shed 2 bases, with 11 bases lying between them. This CDR3 is 15 amino acids long. The germline V gene encodes CDR1 SGHTA and CDR2 FQGNSA. The CDR3 region is CASSLVWTAQETQYF. CDR3 in DNA: TGTGCCAGCAGCTTAGTGTGGACAGCTCAAGAGACCCAGTACTTC.

In the case of this clone: Germline and junction disagree at one end, which may indicate a read error. This sequence joins TRBV2 and TRBJ1-5; D remains unclear. CDR3 length: 13 amino acids. The germline CDR1 and CDR2 sequences are SNHLY and FYNNEI. The CDR3 loop reads CASRMPSDQPQHF. The DNA for the CDR3 is TGTGCCAGCCGGATGCCTAGCGATCAGCCCCAGCATTTT.

The V call is TRBV11-2, the J call TRBJ1-4; no reliable D call. Germline assignment: CDR1 SGHAT and CDR2 FQNNGV. V was shortened by 1 base and J by 8 bases, with 8 bases between the two germline ends. The CDR3 is made up of 13 amino acids. CDR3 region: CASSLGSKEKLFF. The CDR3 DNA reads as TGTGCCAGCAGCTTAGGGAGTAAGGAAAAACTGTTTTTT.

The chain employs TRBV5-1 and TRBJ2-4, with TRBD1 matching 7 bases. This CDR3 spans 13 amino acids. Germline-derived CDR1 and CDR2 are SGHRS and YFSETQ. With 4 bases clipped from V and 8 bases from J, the junction kept 6 bases outside the gene matches. The CDR3 is CASSAYRGDIQYF. CDR3 DNA: TGCGCCAGCAGCGCGTACAGGGGTGACATTCAGTACTTC.

V usage is TRBV3-1 (or the pseudogene TRBV3-2) and J usage is TRBJ1-2; D not resolved. The germline CDR1 and CDR2 sequences are LGHDT and YNNKEL (reference sequence). This CDR3 comprises 14 residues. V dropped 1 base and J dropped 4 bases, with 10 bases sitting between them. The CDR3 region is CASSQGGELYGYTF. The CDR3 DNA reads TGTGCCAGCAGCCAAGGCGGGGAGCTCTATGGCTACACCTTC.

The CDR3 protein is CASSQDRQGLDSPLHF. CDR3 in DNA: TGCGCCAGCAGCCAAGACCGACAGGGCTTAGATTCACCCCTCCACTTT. This chain uses TRBV4-1 with TRBJ1-6; 7 bases match TRBD1. CDR1 and CDR2 (germline): MGHRA, YSYEKL. This CDR3 is built from 16 residues. V dropped 0 bases and J dropped 8; count of bases not matched to a gene: 7.

The rearrangement uses TRBV2 and TRBJ1-2; TRBD1 might be the D (6 bases). V was shortened by 4 bases and J by 6 bases, with 15 bases between the two germline ends. Looked up from germline, CDR1 is SNHLY and CDR2 is FYNNEI. This CDR3 spans 14 amino acids. CDR3 DNA: TGTGCCAGCAGTGCACAGGGCCTGCGAGATGGCTACACCTTC. Amino acid sequence: CASSAQGLRDGYTF.

The gene calls are TRBV3-1 (or the pseudogene TRBV3-2) and TRBJ1-1; D is ambiguous. The CDR3 totals 12 residues. Germline values: CDR1 LGHDT, CDR2 YNNKEL (reference sequence). V was shortened by 3 bases and J by 3 bases, with 5 bases between the two germline ends. Here the CDR3 reads CASSQQYTEAFF. DNA of the CDR3: TGTGCCAGCAGCCAGCAGTACACTGAAGCTTTCTTT.

The rearrangement joins TRBV7-8 to TRBJ1-5, with 8 bases lining up with TRBD1. The CDR3 is made up of 16 amino acids. The germline V gene encodes CDR1 SGHVS and CDR2 FQNEAQ. The V and J ends lost 2 bases and 1 base, in that order; junction bases with no gene match: 4. CDR3 sequence reads: CASSLQGAGSNQPQHF. CDR3 nucleotide sequence: TGTGCCAGCAGCTTACAGGGGGCAGGAAGCAATCAGCCCCAGCATTTT.

The chain joins TRBV4-3 to TRBJ2-7, with D perhaps matching TRBD1 (6 bases). The germline gives CDR1 LGHNA, CDR2 YSLEER. Between the trimmed V and J ends, which lost 3 bases and 5 bases, there was a span of 14 bases. The CDR3 has 14 amino acids. The CDR3 DNA sequence: TGCGCCAGCAGCCACCCGGGACATCCCAACGAGCAGTACTTC. Its protein product is CASSHPGHPNEQYF.

The rearrangement joins TRBV12-3 or TRBV12-4 to TRBJ1-6; D uncertain. The CDR3 is 11 residues long. Trimming left V 6 bases short and J 10 bases short, with 7 bases between. For the CDR3, the DNA is TGTGCCAGCAGCACGAGCTCACCCCTCCACTTT. This encodes CASSTSSPLHF.

V usage is TRBV5-4 and J usage is TRBJ2-5; 9 bases map to TRBD1. The V gene's germline CDR1 is SGHNT and CDR2 YYREEE (reference sequence). There are 15 residues in the CDR3. Trimming cost V 5 bases and J 4 bases; bases outside gene matches: 9. The CDR3 loop is CASRKTTGGRETQYF. CDR3 nucleotides: TGTGCCAGCAGGAAAACGACAGGGGGGCGAGAGACCCAGTACTTC.

The chain employs TRBV19 and TRBJ1-1; D call uncertain. This CDR3 has 15 amino acids. Trimming pared 8 bases from V and 3 bases from J, leaving 19 bases between. The germline V gene has CDR1 LNHDA and CDR2 SQIVND (reference sequence). CDR3 region: CASLAPGEVYTEAFF. CDR3 coding DNA: TGTGCCAGTCTCGCTCCTGGGGAGGTTTACACTGAAGCTTTCTTT.

This clone came up a few times. V gene TRBV9 combines with J gene TRBJ2-3, with a weak D call TRBD1 (5 bases). The CDR3 runs to 16 residues. Germline V gene data show CDR1 as SGDLS and CDR2 as YYNGEE. Trimming removed 0 bases from V and 0 bases from J, with 11 bases in between. The CDR3 here is CASSVDPGISTDTQYF. CDR3 in DNA: TGTGCCAGCAGCGTAGATCCAGGGATAAGCACAGATACGCAGTATTTT.